This TCR beta chain was observed in a study of T cells in Graves' hyperthyroidism and ophthalmopathy. Findings and limits, study-wide: Within blood appeared most thyroid clonotypes that had expanded above 0.001.

The CDR3 has 16 residues. V lost 5 bases and J lost 3, with 17 bases in between. Amplification of TCR beta CDR3 regions was performed using RNA transcripts as template. The TCR CDR3 was amplified in a first-round RT-PCR using the HTBI primer set. TCRdb reanalysed the multiplex PCR reads using MiXCR and keeps one entry per CDR3 protein. The data show about 300,000 distinct CDR3 sequences, 20% to 30% seen once. Regarding this clonotype: What it binds is unknown.

Uncontrolled infection, other autoimmune disease, pregnancy and lactation each barred patients from inclusion. The sequence derives from a man aged 35 to 55 with Graves' hyperthyroidism that later progressed to Graves' ophthalmopathy. The rearrangement links TRBV12-3 or TRBV12-4 to TRBJ1-5; maybe TRBD1 (6 bases). Sequencing was done on a sample of blood. The CDR3 DNA reads TGTGCCAGCAGTGGCGGGACAAGGGGTATCAATCAGCCCCAGCATTTT. Translating gives CASSGGTRGINQPQHF.